Listed here are 6 T cell receptor beta chains from one sample, sequenced in a study of siplizumab effects on memory and regulatory T cells. This table comes from immunoSEQ multiplex PCR, and its TCRdb copy is limited to in-frame clones, with some not included. The sample yields 62,000 or so clones, less than 85% seen once. The sample comprised memory CD4+ T cells sorted from blood. These receptors were collected from a human donor in good health.

V is TRBV28 and J is TRBJ2-6, with 9 bases fitting TRBD1. The V segment lost 10 bases and the J segment 0 bases; nucleotides outside the gene matches: 13. CDR3 length: 18 residues. The germline gives CDR1 MDHEN, CDR2 SYDVKM. The CDR3 spells CATPRDRAPTSGANVLTF. The CDR3 DNA follows: TGTGCCACCCCGCGGGACAGGGCCCCGACCTCTGGGGCCAACGTCCTGACTTTC.

The chain couples TRBV9 to TRBJ2-2, with 8 bases aligning to TRBD2. Germline-derived CDR1 and CDR2 are SGDLS and YYNGEE. This CDR3 is built from 17 residues. V lost 4 bases and J lost 2; bases outside the gene matches: 10. The DNA for the CDR3 is TGTGCCAGCAGCTTGAGACGGCGGGGGGCTAACACCGGGGAGCTGTTTTTT. This sequence encodes CASSLRRRGANTGELFF. The full variable domain, its missing parts supplied by reference TRBV9 and TRBJ2-2, is DSGVTQTPKHLITATGQRVTLRCSPRSGDLSVYWYQQSLDQGLQFLIQYYNGEERAKGNILERFSAQQFPDLHSELNLSSLELGDSALYFCASSLRRRGANTGELFFGEGSRLTVL.

This rearrangement joins TRBV4-2 to TRBJ2-3; tentative D call: TRBD2 (5 bases). The CDR3 is made up of 17 amino acids. Germline V gene sequence: CDR1 LGHNA, CDR2 YNFKEQ. The V gene lost 1 base and the J gene lost 4 bases, with 18 bases spanning the gap. CDR3 in DNA: TGTGCCAGCAGCCAAGGGGCTCGAACTAGTGACGCAGATACGCAGTATTTT. Translating it yields CASSQGARTSDADTQYF.

The J gene is TRBJ1-2, the V gene TRBV29-1; D is ambiguous. Between the trimmed V and J ends, which lost 4 bases and 4 bases, there was a span of 10 bases. Germline V gene lookup returns CDR1 SQVTM and CDR2 ANQGSEA. CDR3 length equals 12 residues. CDR3 loop: CSVALDSYGYTF. The CDR3 DNA reads as TGCAGCGTTGCCTTGGATTCCTATGGCTACACCTTC.

CDR3 coding DNA: TGTGCCAGCAGTGACTCTGGGGACAGGGGGCCCGGGGAGCTGTTTTTT. This translates into CASSDSGDRGPGELFF. This chain joins TRBV6-4 and TRBJ2-2; 12 bases are a match to TRBD1. The V and J ends lost 0 bases and 6 bases, in that order; junction bases with no gene match: 2. This CDR3 has 16 residues. Germline CDR1 reads MRHNA; CDR2 reads SNTAGT.

J is TRBJ2-2 and V is TRBV7-2; perhaps TRBD1 as D (7 bases). The CDR3 is made up of 12 amino acids. The germline gives CDR1 SGHTA, CDR2 FQGNSA. The V end lost 5 bases, the J end lost 15 bases, and 16 bases lay between the germline ends. The CDR3 DNA reads as TGTGCCAGCAGCATCAGACAGGGAGGAATGTTTTTT. It translates to CASSIRQGGMFF. The full variable domain, completed using reference TRBV7-2 and TRBJ2-2, is GAGVSQSPSNKVTEKGKDVELRCDPISGHTALYWYRQSLGQGLEFLIYFQGNSAPDKSGLPSDRFSAERTGGSVSTLTIQRTQQEDSAVYLCASSIRQGGMFFGEGSRLTVL.